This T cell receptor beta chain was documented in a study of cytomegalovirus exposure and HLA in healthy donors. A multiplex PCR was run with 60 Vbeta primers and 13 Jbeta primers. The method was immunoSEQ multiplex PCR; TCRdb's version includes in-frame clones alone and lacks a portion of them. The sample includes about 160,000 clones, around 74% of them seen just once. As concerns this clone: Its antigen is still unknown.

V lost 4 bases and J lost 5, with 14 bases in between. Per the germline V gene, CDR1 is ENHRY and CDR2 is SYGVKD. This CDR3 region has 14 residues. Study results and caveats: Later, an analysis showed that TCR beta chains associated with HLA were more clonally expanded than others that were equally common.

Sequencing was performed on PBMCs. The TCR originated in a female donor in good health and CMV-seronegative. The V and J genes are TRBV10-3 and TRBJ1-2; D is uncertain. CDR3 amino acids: CAISVEGSRYGYTF. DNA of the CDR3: TGTGCCATCAGTGTAGAAGGGAGTCGTTATGGCTACACCTTC.